This entry concerns a single T cell receptor beta chain. No antigen is known for it. Libraries were prepared by immunoSEQ multiplex PCR; TCRdb keeps only in-frame clonotypes and omits some of them. The sample includes roughly 52,000 clones, under 85% seen only once; the top ten take roughly 6.3%. The data originate from a study of OX40 agonist ivuxolimab in advanced cancers. Study at large: Ivuxolimab, an antibody acting as an agonist of OX40 (CD134), was used to treat patients.

Regarding the study as a whole: At 0.1 to 3.0 mg/kg, clonal expansion of CD4+ and CD8+ blood T cells had occurred by week 6.

This CDR3 is 13 amino acids long. CDR1 MNHNY and CDR2 SVGAGI come from the germline V gene (reference sequence). The V end was cut by 5 bases, the J end by 3 bases, with 10 bases between. This clonotype was sampled from an adult with an advanced solid tumor such as melanoma, head and neck, liver or kidney cancer. Source: CD4+ or CD8+ T cells sorted from blood, taken in a trial of the OX40 agonist ivuxolimab. J is TRBJ2-5 and V is TRBV6-6, with a tentative D call TRBD2 (6 bases). The CDR3 DNA follows: TGTGCCAGCAGTCCCCCGGGGGAAGAGACCCAGTACTTC. Its translation is CASSPPGEETQYF.